These 8 T cell receptor beta chains were sequenced from one sample in a study of control samples from healthy donors and cancer patients. Assay used: immunoSEQ multiplex PCR; TCRdb lists only in-frame clones, some missing. Of roughly 130,000 clones listed, about 88% were seen once; the top ten hold approximately 8.6%. Input material: blood. Receptor source: a woman in her 30s in good health.

The chain joins TRBV11-2 to TRBJ1-4, with unresolved D. The CDR3 has 15 amino acids. CDR1 and CDR2 from the germline V gene are SGHAT and FQNNGV. V was pared by 3 bases and J by 4 bases, with 12 bases between. The CDR3 DNA follows: TGTGCCAGCAGCTTTCGGGTGACGGGTAATGAAAAACTGTTTTTT. Amino acids: CASSFRVTGNEKLFF. The full variable domain, its missing parts supplied by reference TRBV11-2 and TRBJ1-4, is EAGVAQSPRYKIIEKRQSVAFWCNPISGHATLYWYQQILGQGPKLLIQFQNNGVVDDSQLPKDRFSAERLKGVDSTLKIQPAKLEDSAVYLCASSFRVTGNEKLFFGSGTQLSVL.

CDR3 DNA sequence: TGCAGTGCTAGTAGGGGGCCTGGCTACACCTTC. Translation: CSASRGPGYTF. The chain couples TRBV20-1 to TRBJ1-2; TRBD1 aligns across 7 bases. This CDR3 spans 11 amino acids. Germline V lookup: CDR1 DFQATT, CDR2 SNEGSKA (reference sequence). The V segment lost 3 bases and the J segment 7 bases; nucleotides outside the gene matches: 2.

The chain employs TRBV3-1 (or the pseudogene TRBV3-2) and TRBJ2-3; TRBD2 aligns across 7 bases. CDR3 size: 19 residues. Germline V CDR1 and CDR2: LGHDT, YNNKEL (reference sequence). With V trimmed by 4 bases and J by 2 bases, 18 bases remained unmatched. CDR3 residues: CASSRYEAGGRYSTDTQYF. The CDR3 DNA follows: TGTGCCAGCAGCCGATACGAAGCTGGCGGGAGATATTCCACAGATACGCAGTATTTT.

The chain carries TRBV29-1 and TRBJ1-2, with 9 bases matching TRBD1. Germline lookup yields CDR1 SQVTM and CDR2 ANQGSEA. The CDR3 covers 14 residues. Losses at the gene ends were 1 base for V and 7 bases for J; bases not matched to a gene: 7. The CDR3 bases are TGCAGCGTTGAAGGTTTGGACAGGGGCATTGGCTACACCTTC. This codes for CSVEGLDRGIGYTF.

This chain links TRBV6-5 with TRBJ2-7, with 7 positions matching TRBD1. Trimming removed 5 bases from V and 0 bases from J; junction bases left unmatched: 4. The CDR3 is 14 amino acids. In germline, CDR1 is MNHEY, CDR2 SVGAGI. CDR3 sequence: CASSPGTDSYEQYF. The CDR3 DNA follows: TGTGCCAGCAGTCCAGGGACAGACTCCTACGAGCAGTACTTC.

The chain joins TRBV6-5 to TRBJ2-2; D is possibly TRBD1 or TRBD2 (5 bases each). The V gene lost 2 bases and the J gene lost 1 base, with 11 bases spanning the gap. CDR3 length: 16 amino acids. The germline V gene encodes CDR1 MNHEY and CDR2 SVGAGI. CDR3 sequence: CASSYPPGRNTGELFF. Written as DNA, the CDR3 is TGTGCCAGCAGTTACCCCCCGGGGCGGAACACCGGGGAGCTGTTTTTT.

V is TRBV19 and J is TRBJ2-5, with TRBD1 matching over 8 bases. V trimming: 5 bases; J trimming: 4 bases; junction bases outside the gene matches: 6. The CDR3 is 14 residues long. In germline, CDR1 is LNHDA, CDR2 SQIVND (reference sequence). The CDR3 loop reads CASSSGGFGETQYF. The CDR3 DNA is TGTGCCAGTAGTTCAGGGGGCTTTGGAGAGACCCAGTACTTC.

This clone was seen at least ten times. V usage is TRBV5-1 and J usage is TRBJ2-2, with D perhaps matching TRBD1 (5 bases). Trimming stripped 0 bases from V and 4 bases from J, with 13 bases between. The CDR3 contains 16 residues. Germline V CDR1 and CDR2: SGHRS, YFSETQ. In DNA, the CDR3 is TGCGCCAGCAGCTTGGCCCCAGGGTCGGGCACCGGGGAGCTGTTTTTT. Translation gives CASSLAPGSGTGELFF.